This T cell receptor (beta chain) was sequenced during a study of cytomegalovirus exposure and HLA in healthy donors. 60 Vbeta and 13 Jbeta primers were used in PCR. The method was immunoSEQ multiplex PCR; TCRdb's version includes in-frame clones alone and lacks a portion of them. The profile shows a few hundred thousand clones, around 90% of them singletons. Unrecorded immune exposure was likely among donors, who were nominally healthy when sampled. This CDR3 is built from 13 residues. Trimming cost V 2 bases and J 6 bases; bases outside gene matches: 1. Germline CDR1 reads SGHTA; CDR2 reads FQGNSA. The receptor was isolated from a girl aged 2-15 years in good health and CMV-seronegative. The chain carries TRBV7-2 and TRBJ2-7, with 10 bases lining up with TRBD2. The sample taken for sequencing was PBMCs. CDR3 nucleotide sequence: TGTGCCAGCAGCTTACTAGCGGGAGCCGAGCAGTACTTC. This sequence encodes CASSLLAGAEQYF.